This T cell receptor beta chain was sequenced during a study of blood T cell repertoires in COVID-19. About the research overall: Sources were T cells, B-cell-depleted T cells, or PBMCs; the material itself was cDNA or gDNA.

The V and J ends lost 3 bases and 3 bases respectively, with 14 bases between them. Germline CDR1 MNHEY, CDR2 SMNVEV (reference sequence). This CDR3 has 15 residues. Recruitment covered about 25 US areas and drew participants whose ages spanned roughly 18 to 100 years. Either two negative PCRs, clearance, or symptom resolution qualified Cohort 3 donors as recovered. Authors' analysis steps: The assay estimated nucleated cells by amplifying reference gene primers. Sequenced by immunoSEQ multiplex PCR; TCRdb stores in-frame clones only, minus some. V and J calls and clone size are as listed in that table; D and trimming were resolved from the DNA. The table has some 290,000 clones, around 92% seen once.

V usage is TRBV27 and J usage is TRBJ1-1, with TRBD1 as a possible D gene (5 bases). The sequence came from a woman aged 25-40 years who had recovered from COVID-19. The sequenced sample was PBMCs or T cells enriched from blood (not recorded which). This CDR3 reads CASSFARTPYTEAFF. The CDR3 DNA sequence: TGTGCCAGCAGTTTCGCCCGGACACCCTACACTGAAGCTTTCTTT.